These 20 T cell receptor beta chains came from one sample sequenced in a study of T cells after somatic rescue of genetic block. TCRdb's copy holds only in-frame clones and misses some; the assay was immunoSEQ multiplex PCR. This sample carries roughly 70,000 clones, about 91% of them seen once, and the ten largest clones take around 2.8%. The material sequenced was peripheral blood mononuclear cells (PBMCs). Source of these receptors: a man aged 35 to 55.

This clone was seen only once. CDR3 sequence reads: CATSIDRGRSEAFF. DNA of the CDR3: TGTGCCACCAGCATAGACAGGGGGCGTTCTGAAGCTTTCTTT. V and J are TRBV15 and TRBJ1-1; 10 bases are a match to TRBD1. The CDR3 spans 14 residues. Germline values: CDR1 LNHNV, CDR2 YYDKDF (reference sequence). The V gene end was trimmed by 4 bases and the J gene end by 6 bases; junction bases not matched to a gene: 5. The full variable domain, its missing parts supplied by reference TRBV15 and TRBJ1-1, is DAMVIQNPRYQVTQFGKPVTLSCSQTLNHNVMYWYQQKSSQAPKLLFHYYDKDFNNEADTPDNFQSRRPNTSFCFLDIRSPGLGDTAMYLCATSIDRGRSEAFFGQGTRLTVV.

The chain uses TRBV28 and TRBJ2-7, with TRBD1 as a possible D gene (5 bases). Trimming took 8 bases from V and 1 from J, leaving 12 bases between them. Looked up from germline, CDR1 is MDHEN and CDR2 is SYDVKM. This CDR3 contains 13 residues. The CDR3 sequence is CASFSQGSYEQYF. The CDR3, as DNA: TGTGCCAGCTTTAGTCAGGGATCCTACGAGCAGTACTTC. The variable domain in full, completed from reference TRBV28 and TRBJ2-7, reads DVKVTQSSRYLVKRTGEKVFLECVQDMDHENMFWYRQDPGLGLRLIYFSYDVKMKEKGDIPEGYSVSREKKERFSLILESASTNQTSMYLCASFSQGSYEQYFGPGTRLTVT.

The V and J genes are TRBV6-1 and TRBJ1-2; possibly TRBD1 for D (5 bases). V lost 0 bases and J 3 bases, leaving 14 bases between the germline ends. The CDR3 is made up of 16 amino acids. The germline V gene encodes CDR1 MNHNS and CDR2 SASEGT. The CDR3 coding sequence is TGTGCCAGCAGTGAAGCGCCGGGAACAGGATACTATGGCTACACCTTC. Protein sequence: CASSEAPGTGYYGYTF.

J is TRBJ1-4 and V is TRBV19; D is undetermined. CDR1 is LNHDA, CDR2 SQIVND, per germline (reference sequence). Trimming took off 2 bases at V and 0 bases at J, with 4 bases between the two ends. The CDR3 spans 14 residues. The CDR3 is CASSIRATNEKLFF. CDR3 coding DNA: TGTGCCAGTAGTATAAGGGCAACTAATGAAAAACTGTTTTTT.

This clone was seen more than once but under ten times. This chain links TRBV7-6 with TRBJ2-7; no firm D call. This CDR3 has 15 residues. The germline gives CDR1 SGHVS, CDR2 FNYEAQ. The V and J ends lost 3 bases and 3 bases respectively, with 15 bases between them. The CDR3 loop is CASSFSPIEVYEQYF. The CDR3 DNA reads as TGTGCCAGCAGCTTCTCCCCAATAGAGGTCTACGAGCAGTACTTC.

This rearrangement joins TRBV9 to TRBJ1-2; D is possibly TRBD1 (6 bases). The CDR3 runs 12 residues. Trimming shortened V by 4 bases and J by 4 bases, and 8 bases separated the two germline ends. Germline V gives CDR1 SGDLS, CDR2 YYNGEE. This CDR3 reads CASSPGAYGYTF. The CDR3 region has the DNA TGTGCCAGCAGCCCAGGGGCCTATGGCTACACCTTC. Looking up the rest from reference TRBV9 and TRBJ1-2 gives the full variable domain: DSGVTQTPKHLITATGQRVTLRCSPRSGDLSVYWYQQSLDQGLQFLIQYYNGEERAKGNILERFSAQQFPDLHSELNLSSLELGDSALYFCASSPGAYGYTFGSGTRLTVV.

Written as DNA, the CDR3 is TGTGCCAGCAGTGTGGGACATGGCTACACCTTC. As protein: CASSVGHGYTF. The chain is built from TRBV25-1 and TRBJ1-2; D is perhaps TRBD1 (5 bases). CDR1 is MGHDK and CDR2 is SYGVNS in the germline V gene. The CDR3 sequence is 11 residues long. The germline V and J ends were trimmed by 4 bases and 6 bases, with 6 bases remaining between them.

The gene calls are TRBV13 and TRBJ1-2; no definite D call. Between the trimmed V and J ends, which lost 4 bases and 2 bases, there was a span of 14 bases. This CDR3 spans 15 amino acids. CDR1 and CDR2 (germline): PRHDT, FYEKMQ (reference sequence). The CDR3 protein is CASSSQRGANYGYTF. DNA of the CDR3: TGTGCCAGCAGCTCCCAAAGAGGAGCGAACTATGGCTACACCTTC.

The rearrangement joins TRBV5-4 to TRBJ1-2; D is uncertain. V lost 0 bases and J lost 4, with 7 bases in between. The germline gives CDR1 SGHNT, CDR2 YYREEE (reference sequence). The CDR3 contains 13 residues. The CDR3 loop reads CASSLGGTYGYTF. The CDR3 nucleotides read TGTGCCAGCAGCTTGGGAGGAACCTATGGCTACACCTTC.

The rearrangement links TRBV7-9 to TRBJ2-4; 11 bases map to TRBD2. Germline values: CDR1 SEHNR, CDR2 FQNEAQ (reference sequence). This CDR3 spans 16 amino acids. V was clipped by 0 bases and J by 10 bases; unmatched bases: 8. The CDR3 DNA follows: TGTGCCAGCAGCTTAGCTCTACTAGCGGGGGAGGGTATTCAGTACTTC. It specifies CASSLALLAGEGIQYF.

The V call is TRBV6-5, the J call TRBJ2-7, with D perhaps matching TRBD1 or TRBD2 (5 bases each). The CDR3 is 14 residues long. V lost 7 bases and J lost 2, with 15 bases in between. Germline V gene lookup returns CDR1 MNHEY and CDR2 SVGAGI. The CDR3 sequence is CASMDGIGAYEQYF. The CDR3 DNA sequence: TGTGCCAGCATGGACGGGATAGGGGCCTACGAGCAGTACTTC.

The chain has TRBV29-1 and TRBJ2-1; TRBD2 agrees at 7 bases. Germline loops: CDR1 SQVTM, CDR2 ANQGSEA. The CDR3 extends over 15 amino acids. J was trimmed by 0 bases and V by 3 bases; bases with no gene match: 5. The CDR3 DNA is TGCAGCGTTGACAAGGCGGGGGTCTCCTACAATGAGCAGTTCTTC. As protein: CSVDKAGVSYNEQFF.

V gene TRBV6-1 combines with J gene TRBJ2-1; TRBD1 matches at 7 bases. The junction had 7 bases not matched to a gene; V was cut back by 5 bases and J by 3 bases. Germline lookup yields CDR1 MNHNS and CDR2 SASEGT. This CDR3 spans 15 amino acids. The CDR3 loop is CASSSDRAHYNEQFF. In nucleotides, the CDR3 is TGTGCCAGCAGTTCCGACAGGGCCCACTACAATGAGCAGTTCTTC.

This chain's CDR3 is CASSDRQGYEQFF. Here the CDR3 DNA reads TGTGCCAGCAGCGATAGACAGGGGTATGAGCAGTTCTTC. This rearrangement joins TRBV14 to TRBJ2-1, with 8 bases identical to TRBD1. With 5 bases clipped from V and 8 bases from J, the junction kept 5 bases outside the gene matches. The CDR3 sequence is 13 residues long. Germline CDR1 is SGHDN and CDR2 is FVKESK.

The chain combines TRBV9 with TRBJ1-1, with TRBD1 matching over 9 bases. CDR3 length: 15 residues. Germline-derived CDR1 and CDR2 are SGDLS and YYNGEE. After removal of 6 bases from V and 6 bases from J, the junction contained 12 bases not matched to a gene. CDR3 bases: TGTGCCAGCACCCCGGGACAGGGAGTTATCGCTGAAGCTTTCTTT. This translates into CASTPGQGVIAEAFF.

This sequence joins TRBV11-2 and TRBJ2-5; D is uncertain. The end of the DNA is better explained by TRBJ2-7, so the J call may be wrong. This CDR3 region has 15 residues. Germline CDR1 and CDR2: SGHAT and FQNNGV. CDR3 bases: TGTGCCAGCAGCTTAGATTTGACTGATGTCTACGAGCAGTACTTC. This sequence encodes CASSLDLTDVYEQYF.

This clone was observed once. The chain uses TRBV18 and TRBJ2-1; no definite D call. The germline V and J ends were trimmed by 0 bases and 0 bases, with 9 bases remaining between them. CDR1 is KGHSH and CDR2 is LQKENI in the germline V gene. The CDR3 extends over 16 amino acids. CDR3 bases: TGTGCCAGCTCACCACCGTCGGTAAGCTCCTACAATGAGCAGTTCTTC. It codes for CASSPPSVSSYNEQFF.

V gene TRBV7-8 combines with J gene TRBJ2-3, with TRBD2 identical over 12 bases. Trimming cost V 1 base and J 3 bases; bases outside gene matches: 5. This CDR3 region has 17 residues. Germline lookup yields CDR1 SGHVS and CDR2 FQNEAQ. Here the CDR3 reads CASSLGVLAGGTDTQYF. CDR3 coding DNA: TGTGCCAGCAGCTTAGGGGTACTAGCGGGAGGAACAGATACGCAGTATTTT.

This chain links TRBV28 with TRBJ2-6, with D perhaps being TRBD1 or TRBD2 (5 bases each). This CDR3 contains 15 residues. Germline V gene lookup returns CDR1 MDHEN and CDR2 SYDVKM. V lost 5 bases and J lost 4, with 12 bases in between. The CDR3 DNA follows: TGTGCCAGCAGTCCGGGGCCCTCGGGGGCCAACGTCCTGACTTTC. It specifies CASSPGPSGANVLTF.

The chain couples TRBV9 to TRBJ1-2, with D unresolved. The CDR3 covers 13 residues. Germline lookup yields CDR1 SGDLS and CDR2 YYNGEE. V lost 0 bases, J lost 0 bases, and 3 bases lay in between. DNA for the CDR3: TGTGCCAGCAGCGTAGGTACTAACTATGGCTACACCTTC. Its translation is CASSVGTNYGYTF.